Below, 29 T cell receptor beta chains from the same sample are listed, as sequenced in a study of technical replicates of blood from several donors. TCRdb keeps only in-frame clones here, not all; method: immunoSEQ multiplex PCR. The sample has over 55,000 clones, 70% to 90% seen once. Sequencing used PBMCs. Every receptor here comes from a human donor in good health. Some clones in this sample may be carry-over from other donors' samples.

This chain joins TRBV7-2 and TRBJ2-6; TRBD1 is a possible D gene (6 bases). Germline V gene data show CDR1 as SGHTA and CDR2 as FQGNSA. The CDR3 runs to 16 residues. Trimming took 1 base from V and 4 from J, leaving 11 bases between them. CDR3 region: CASSLGPGAGANVLTF. CDR3 DNA sequence: TGTGCCAGCAGCTTAGGTCCAGGGGCCGGGGCCAACGTCCTGACTTTC.

This clone showed up just a few times. This chain uses TRBV5-1 with TRBJ1-1, with unresolved D. The germline V and J ends were trimmed by 0 bases and 2 bases, with 8 bases remaining between them. This CDR3 has 14 amino acids. Germline lookup yields CDR1 SGHRS and CDR2 YFSETQ. CDR3 coding DNA: TGCGCCAGCAGCTTGGACGGGTTAAACACTGAAGCTTTCTTT. Amino acids: CASSLDGLNTEAFF.

V usage is TRBV6-5 and J usage is TRBJ1-2; 10 nucleotides match TRBD1. CDR3 length: 15 amino acids. Germline V gene data show CDR1 as MNHEY and CDR2 as SVGAGI. Unmatched junction bases numbered 11, after V lost 5 bases and J lost 8 bases. CDR3 in DNA: TGTGCCAGCAGTCGAGAGGGGACAGGGGAAAGCGGCTACACCTTC. Encoded protein: CASSREGTGESGYTF.

The CDR3 loop is CASSTDRGFYNEQFF. The CDR3, as DNA: TGTGCCAGCAGCACGGACAGGGGCTTCTACAATGAGCAGTTCTTC. The rearrangement links TRBV7-3 to TRBJ2-1; TRBD1 matches at 9 bases. Losses at the gene ends were 5 bases for V and 3 bases for J; bases not matched to a gene: 5. The germline V gene has CDR1 SGHTA and CDR2 FQGTGA. The CDR3 extends over 15 amino acids.

This clone appeared a few times. This sequence joins TRBV5-4 and TRBJ2-7; 8 bases are shared with TRBD1. Germline V gene lookup returns CDR1 SGHNT and CDR2 YYREEE (reference sequence). V dropped 0 bases and J dropped 3; count of bases not matched to a gene: 5. The CDR3 extends over 15 amino acids. Here the CDR3 DNA reads TGTGCCAGCAGCTTGGTGCCAGGGGGCTTCTACGAGCAGTACTTC. This gives the protein CASSLVPGGFYEQYF.

The CDR3 spells CASSYSTQGTSPLHF. The CDR3 DNA sequence: TGTGCCAGCAGTTACTCGACACAGGGAACTTCACCCCTCCACTTT. This chain joins TRBV6-6 and TRBJ1-6, with a weak D call TRBD1 (6 bases). CDR1 MNHNY and CDR2 SVGAGI come from the germline V gene (reference sequence). The ends were cut back, 0 bases at V and 9 bases at J, with 12 bases in the middle. CDR3 length: 15 amino acids.

The chain uses TRBV7-8 and TRBJ2-2; 8 nucleotides agree with TRBD2. CDR1 and CDR2 (germline): SGHVS, FQNEAQ. The V segment lost 0 bases and the J segment 8 bases; nucleotides outside the gene matches: 5. This CDR3 region has 15 residues. The DNA for the CDR3 is TGTGCCAGCAGCTTAGCGAGCGGGGGCACTGGGGAGCTGTTTTTT. It codes for CASSLASGGTGELFF.

This chain joins TRBV30 and TRBJ2-6; D might be TRBD1 (6 bases). V lost 2 bases, J lost 2 bases, and 7 bases lay in between. The CDR3 extends over 14 amino acids. Germline V CDR1 and CDR2: GTSNPN, SVGIG (reference sequence). The CDR3 DNA follows: TGTGCCTGGAGTACAGGGCCTGGGGCCAACGTCCTGACTTTC. Protein sequence: CAWSTGPGANVLTF.

V usage is TRBV9 and J usage is TRBJ1-1; 9 bases map to TRBD1. V shed 2 bases and J 1 base; nucleotides not matched to a gene: 6. The germline V gene has CDR1 SGDLS and CDR2 YYNGEE. This CDR3 has 16 residues. The CDR3 nucleotides are TGTGCCAGCAGCGTCCGGGACAGGGAAGCGAACACTGAAGCTTTCTTT. Translation: CASSVRDREANTEAFF. Full variable domain (remainder filled in from reference TRBV9 and TRBJ1-1): DSGVTQTPKHLITATGQRVTLRCSPRSGDLSVYWYQQSLDQGLQFLIQYYNGEERAKGNILERFSAQQFPDLHSELNLSSLELGDSALYFCASSVRDREANTEAFFGQGTRLTVV.

The rearrangement joins TRBV25-1 to TRBJ2-4; D is perhaps TRBD2 (5 bases). Trimming left V 6 bases short and J 6 bases short, with 9 bases between. Germline CDR1 reads MGHDK; CDR2 reads SYGVNS. The CDR3 loop spans 12 amino acids. CDR3 coding DNA: TGTGCCAGCAGAGGACTCGTAAACATTCAGTACTTC. Translated, it gives CASRGLVNIQYF.

The rearrangement uses TRBV2 and TRBJ2-3; 10 bases line up with TRBD2. This CDR3 contains 15 residues. Germline CDR1 reads SNHLY; CDR2 reads FYNNEI. Trimming at V came to 5 bases and at J to 2 bases, leaving 4 bases not matched to a gene. The CDR3 DNA reads as TGTGCCAGCAGTCGTAGCGGGGGGTACACAGATACGCAGTATTTT. Its translation: CASSRSGGYTDTQYF.

The J gene is TRBJ2-5, the V gene TRBV27; TRBD1 might be the D (6 bases). The CDR3 is 14 amino acids. V lost 5 bases and J lost 3, with 13 bases in between. CDR1 MNHEY and CDR2 SMNVEV come from the germline V gene (reference sequence). The CDR3 DNA follows: TGTGCCAGCAGTAAATACGGGACAAAAGAGACCCAGTACTTC. It specifies CASSKYGTKETQYF.

The rearrangement joins TRBV11-3 to TRBJ1-3; maybe TRBD1 (5 bases). CDR1 and CDR2 (germline): SGHNT, YENEEA. V gave up 8 bases and J gave up 0 bases, with 8 bases separating them. This CDR3 contains 13 residues. CDR3: CASSQGSGNTIYF. In DNA form, the CDR3 reads TGTGCCAGCTCCCAGGGCTCTGGAAACACCATATATTTT.

The chain recombines TRBV5-1 with TRBJ2-1, with TRBD2 identical over 10 bases. Germline V gene sequence: CDR1 SGHRS, CDR2 YFSETQ. J was trimmed by 0 bases and V by 4 bases; bases with no gene match: 7. The CDR3 is 17 residues long. The CDR3 region has the DNA TGCGCCAGCAGCGAGCGGGGGGGCCTTAGCTCCTACAATGAGCAGTTCTTC. This sequence encodes CASSERGGLSSYNEQFF.

The rearrangement joins TRBV5-1 to TRBJ2-7, with 12 bases identical to TRBD1. V lost 0 bases, J lost 6 bases, and 4 bases stayed unmatched. In germline, CDR1 is SGHRS, CDR2 YFSETQ. The CDR3 runs 15 residues. The CDR3: CASSLEGTGGFEQYF. As DNA, the CDR3 is TGCGCCAGCAGCTTGGAAGGGACAGGGGGCTTCGAGCAGTACTTC.

This clone was counted once. The rearrangement joins TRBV12-2 to TRBJ2-7; the D call in the table, TRBD2, was not verified against the DNA. TRBV12-2 is an annotated pseudogene. CDR3 size: 15 residues. The CDR3 DNA is TGTGCAAGTCGCTCTAGCGGGGGGGACTCCTACGAGCAGTACTTC. This translates into CASRSSGGDSYEQYF.

The rearrangement joins TRBV7-2 to TRBJ2-7, with 7 bases that match TRBD1. The CDR3 is 15 amino acids. Germline CDR1 and CDR2: SGHTA and FQGNSA. V lost 1 base and J lost 0; bases outside the gene matches: 3. Here the CDR3 DNA reads TGTGCCAGCAGCTTAGGGGACAGTCGCTCCTACGAGCAGTACTTC. Protein sequence: CASSLGDSRSYEQYF.

The chain combines TRBV11-2 with TRBJ2-7; D remains unclear. CDR3 length: 12 amino acids. V was cut by 5 bases and J by 3 bases, with 8 bases left in between. Germline lookup yields CDR1 SGHAT and CDR2 FQNNGV. The CDR3 is CASSPLIYEQYF. CDR3 nucleotides: TGTGCCAGCAGCCCCCTTATCTACGAGCAGTACTTC.

The chain uses TRBV11-1 and TRBJ2-7; the match to TRBD2 covers 8 bases. Germline-derived CDR1 and CDR2 are SGHAT and FQDESV (reference sequence). The trim removed 3 bases at V and 3 bases at J, leaving 1 base unmatched. The CDR3 runs to 13 residues. CDR3 in DNA: TGTGCCAGCAGCTTTAGCGGGAACTACGAGCAGTACTTC. It yields the protein CASSFSGNYEQYF.

The J gene is TRBJ1-4, the V gene TRBV19, with 9 bases matching TRBD1. The CDR3 is made up of 15 amino acids. The V and J ends lost 3 bases and 7 bases, in that order; junction bases with no gene match: 6. CDR1 and CDR2 from the germline V gene are LNHDA and SQIVND (reference sequence). CDR3 protein: CASSMVRDRVEKLFF. The CDR3 region has the DNA TGTGCCAGTAGTATGGTCCGGGACAGGGTTGAAAAACTGTTTTTT.

The V gene is TRBV7-2, the J gene TRBJ1-1; 7 bases match TRBD1. This CDR3 has 14 amino acids. V gave up 6 bases and J gave up 7 bases; unmatched junction bases: 11. The germline V gene has CDR1 SGHTA and CDR2 FQGNSA. The CDR3: CASRPPGQIFEAFF. CDR3 bases: TGTGCCAGCAGACCCCCGGGACAGATCTTTGAAGCTTTCTTT.

The chain combines TRBV7-2 with TRBJ2-1; TRBD2 agrees at 8 bases. Germline lookup yields CDR1 SGHTA and CDR2 FQGNSA. Trimming removed 5 bases from V and 2 bases from J; junction bases left unmatched: 5. The length of the CDR3 is 15 residues. The CDR3 region has the DNA TGTGCCAGCAGCAGTAGCGGGAATCCCTACAATGAGCAGTTCTTC. Its translation is CASSSSGNPYNEQFF.

Only a few counts were recorded for this clone. The rearrangement uses TRBV19 and TRBJ2-2, with 10 bases lining up with TRBD2. This CDR3 region has 14 residues. Germline V gene data show CDR1 as LNHDA and CDR2 as SQIVND (reference sequence). The trim removed 7 bases at V and 6 bases at J, leaving 5 bases unmatched. In DNA form, the CDR3 reads TGTGCCAGTATTGAGCGGGAGGGTTCCGGGGAGCTGTTTTTT. It specifies CASIEREGSGELFF.

The gene calls are TRBV7-6 and TRBJ2-7, with 9 positions matching TRBD1. Germline-derived CDR1 and CDR2 are SGHVS and FNYEAQ. The V and J ends lost 4 bases and 6 bases, in that order; junction bases with no gene match: 13. CDR3 length: 16 amino acids. The CDR3 reads CASSYQYRTGAREQYF. In DNA form, the CDR3 reads TGTGCCAGCAGCTACCAGTATCGGACAGGGGCCCGCGAGCAGTACTTC. Complete variable domain (other parts from reference TRBV7-6 and TRBJ2-7): GAGVSQSPRYKVTKRGQDVALRCDPISGHVSLYWYRQALGQGPEFLTYFNYEAQQDKSGLPNDRFSAERPEGSISTLTIQRTEQRDSAMYRCASSYQYRTGAREQYFGPGTRLTVT.

The genes are TRBV30 and TRBJ2-1; 9 nucleotides line up with TRBD2. The junction had 11 bases not matched to a gene; V was cut back by 8 bases and J by 9 bases. The CDR3 is made up of 13 amino acids. Germline-derived CDR1 and CDR2 are GTSNPN and SVGIG (reference sequence). CDR3 in amino acids: CAKSRLAGSEQFF. The DNA of the CDR3 is TGTGCCAAGAGCCGGCTAGCGGGATCTGAGCAGTTCTTC. Together with reference TRBV30 and TRBJ2-1, the CDR3 gives the full variable domain: SQTIHQWPATLVQPVGSPLSLECTVEGTSNPNLYWYRQAAGRGLQLLFYSVGIGQISSEVPQNLSASRPQDRQFILSSKKLLLSDSGFYLCAKSRLAGSEQFFGPGTRLTVL.

The chain couples TRBV6-1 to TRBJ2-1, with TRBD2 matching 8 bases. Germline V CDR1 and CDR2: MNHNS, SASEGT. This CDR3 spans 15 amino acids. The trim removed 9 bases at V and 3 bases at J, leaving 10 bases unmatched. The CDR3 DNA reads as TGTGCCAGTGTTAGAGCGGGAGTTATCTACAATGAGCAGTTCTTC. Its protein is CASVRAGVIYNEQFF.

The chain combines TRBV19 with TRBJ1-1; 7 bases are shared with TRBD1. The germline gives CDR1 LNHDA, CDR2 SQIVND (reference sequence). CDR3 length: 15 amino acids. Trimming at V came to 8 bases and at J to 2 bases, leaving 11 bases not matched to a gene. DNA of the CDR3: TGTGCCAGTCACAGACAGGGAATAGGAAACACTGAAGCTTTCTTT. Its translation: CASHRQGIGNTEAFF.

This clone was observed a few times. The V gene is TRBV5-4, the J gene TRBJ2-7, with 8 bases aligning to TRBD2. CDR1 is SGHNT and CDR2 is YYREEE in the germline V gene (reference sequence). The CDR3 spans 15 residues. Trimming took 0 bases from V and 6 from J; bases not matched to a gene: 8. The CDR3 region has the DNA TGTGCCAGCAGCTTGGTCTTAGCGGGGAGCGGCGAGCAGTACTTC. The encoded protein is CASSLVLAGSGEQYF. Supplemented by reference TRBV5-4 and TRBJ2-7, the full variable domain reads ETGVTQSPTHLIKTRGQQVTLRCSSQSGHNTVSWYQQALGQGPQFIFQYYREEENGRGNFPPRFSGLQFPNYSSELNVNALELDDSALYLCASSLVLAGSGEQYFGPGTRLTVT.

The V gene is TRBV7-2, the J gene TRBJ1-1, with unresolved D. Germline lookup yields CDR1 SGHTA and CDR2 FQGNSA. V gave up 7 bases and J gave up 0 bases, with 9 bases separating them. The CDR3 has 13 residues. The CDR3 is CASTSQMNTEAFF. The CDR3 DNA is TGTGCCAGCACCTCACAGATGAACACTGAAGCTTTCTTT. The complete variable domain, with remaining parts taken from reference TRBV7-2 and TRBJ1-1, reads GAGVSQSPSNKVTEKGKDVELRCDPISGHTALYWYRQSLGQGLEFLIYFQGNSAPDKSGLPSDRFSAERTGGSVSTLTIQRTQQEDSAVYLCASTSQMNTEAFFGQGTRLTVV.